These T cell receptor beta chains were read from a single sample in a study of cytomegalovirus exposure and HLA in healthy donors. Measured with immunoSEQ multiplex PCR; TCRdb has only the in-frame clones, and not every one. The table has approximately 200,000 clones, less than 85% seen once; the top ten hold approximately 1.5%. Specimen: PBMCs. These receptors were taken from a girl aged 10-17 years in good health and CMV-seropositive. The CDR3 runs from the conserved cysteine through the conserved F or W. A D gene is named only where the DNA matches it firmly. Clone size appears in some rows only: once, few, many, or a class for an expanded clone.

J gene: TRBJ2-7
clone size: .
V gene: TRBV7-2
D gene: TRBD1
CDR3 DNA: TGTGCCAGCAGCTCCCAAACAGGGGCTAGCTCCTACGAGCAGTACTTC
CDR3 protein: CASSSQTGASSYEQYF

J gene: TRBJ2-7
clone size: few
V gene: TRBV9
D gene: .
CDR3 DNA: TGTGCCAGCAGCGCAGATAACAGCTACGAGCAGTACTTC
CDR3 protein: CASSADNSYEQYF

J gene: TRBJ2-2
clone size: .
V gene: TRBV7-8
D gene: TRBD2
CDR3 DNA: TGTGCCAGCAGCTTAGCCCCCTTTGTGACTAGCGGGAAAGGGGAGCTGTTTTTT
CDR3 protein: CASSLAPFVTSGKGELFF

J gene: TRBJ2-1
clone size: .
V gene: TRBV7-9
D gene: TRBD2
CDR3 DNA: TGTGCCAGCAGCCTTAGCGGGGGGAACAATGAGCAGTTCTTC
CDR3 protein: CASSLSGGNNEQFF

J gene: TRBJ2-3
clone size: few
V gene: TRBV30
D gene: TRBD2
CDR3 DNA: TGTGCCTGGAGTGTATTTGGTAGCGGGGATTGGGCGCAGTATTTT
CDR3 protein: CAWSVFGSGDWAQYF

J gene: TRBJ2-2
clone size: once
V gene: TRBV6-1
D gene: .
CDR3 DNA: TGTGCCAGCAGTGAAGCGCGTCAAGCCGGGGAGCTGTTTTTT
CDR3 protein: CASSEARQAGELFF

J gene: TRBJ2-2
clone size: once
V gene: TRBV21-1
D gene: .
CDR3 DNA: TGTGCCAGCAGGAATTCCGGGGGGCGGTACACCGGGGAGCTGTTTTTT
CDR3 protein: CASRNSGGRYTGELFF

J gene: TRBJ2-5
clone size: once
V gene: TRBV5-6
D gene: TRBD1
CDR3 DNA: TGTGCCAGCAGCTTGAAAAGGACAGGGGAGGAGACCCAGTACTTC
CDR3 protein: CASSLKRTGEETQYF

J gene: TRBJ1-4
clone size: .
V gene: TRBV2
D gene: .
CDR3 DNA: TGTGCCAGCAATAACAGGGAGTTAAACGAAAAACTGTTTTTT
CDR3 protein: CASNNRELNEKLFF

J gene: TRBJ2-3
clone size: .
V gene: TRBV5-1
D gene: .
CDR3 DNA: TGCGCCAGCAGCCCTACAGGGTCGGATACGCAGTATTTT
CDR3 protein: CASSPTGSDTQYF

J gene: TRBJ2-5
clone size: .
V gene: TRBV7-8
D gene: .
CDR3 DNA: TGTGCCGGCGACGCTCGTTACTCAGGGAACCAAGAGACCCAGTACTTC
CDR3 protein: CAGDARYSGNQETQYF

J gene: TRBJ1-5
clone size: .
V gene: TRBV10-3
D gene: TRBD1
CDR3 DNA: TGTGCCATCAGTGAGGGACAGGGGTTCAATCAGCCCCAGCATTTT
CDR3 protein: CAISEGQGFNQPQHF

J gene: TRBJ1-5
clone size: .
V gene: TRBV4-3
D gene: TRBD1
CDR3 DNA: TGCGCCAGCAGCCAGACGGACAGGGGGAATCAGCCCCAGCATTTT
CDR3 protein: CASSQTDRGNQPQHF

J gene: TRBJ2-7
clone size: .
V gene: TRBV27
D gene: TRBD1
CDR3 DNA: TGTGCCAGCAGTCCTCCCCCGGCAGGGGGAAATTACGAGCAGTACTTC
CDR3 protein: CASSPPPAGGNYEQYF

J gene: TRBJ2-1
clone size: few
V gene: TRBV6-1
D gene: TRBD1
CDR3 DNA: TGTGCCAGCGGACAGGGAGGTGAGCAGTTCTTC
CDR3 protein: CASGQGGEQFF